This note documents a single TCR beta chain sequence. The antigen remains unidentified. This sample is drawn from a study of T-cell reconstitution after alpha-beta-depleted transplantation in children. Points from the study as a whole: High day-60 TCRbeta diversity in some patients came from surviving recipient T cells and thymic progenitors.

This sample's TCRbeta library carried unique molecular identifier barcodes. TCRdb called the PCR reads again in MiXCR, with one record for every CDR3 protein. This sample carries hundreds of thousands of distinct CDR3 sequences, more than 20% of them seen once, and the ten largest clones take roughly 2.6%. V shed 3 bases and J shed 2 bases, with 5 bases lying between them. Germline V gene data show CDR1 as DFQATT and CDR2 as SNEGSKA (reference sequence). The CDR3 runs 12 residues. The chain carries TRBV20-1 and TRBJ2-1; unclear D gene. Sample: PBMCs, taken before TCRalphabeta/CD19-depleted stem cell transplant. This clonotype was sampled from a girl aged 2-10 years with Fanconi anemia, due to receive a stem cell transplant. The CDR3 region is CSASDAYNEQFF. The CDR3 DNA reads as TGCAGTGCTAGCGACGCCTACAATGAGCAGTTCTTC.